This entry lists 20 T cell receptor beta chains sequenced from one sample in a study of vaccination and CD4 T cells after COVID-19. The treatment: approximately nine-day PBMC culture with coronavirus spike peptide pools or control peptides (ViraFEST assay). Oncomine TCR Beta short-read sequencing was applied to DNA from cultured CD4+ T cells. TCRdb called the PCR reads again in MiXCR, with one record for every CDR3 protein. The table lists 17,000 or so distinct CDR3 sequences, nearly 50% of them singletons. For these TCRs, the target antigens are not known. The source was CD4+ T cells from blood, cultured in vitro, collected before SARS-CoV-2 vaccination. The source is a human donor who had recovered from COVID-19.

This chain links TRBV6-1 with TRBJ1-2, with 10 bases fitting TRBD1. The junction had 14 bases not matched to a gene; V was cut back by 6 bases and J by 7 bases. CDR1 and CDR2 (germline): MNHNS, SASEGT. The CDR3 is 16 residues long. The CDR3 sequence is CASRIDRGRISSGYTF. Here the CDR3 DNA reads TGTGCCAGCAGAATCGACAGGGGGCGAATATCCTCTGGCTACACCTTC.

The V gene is TRBV7-7, the J gene TRBJ2-3; 9 bases agree with TRBD2. V lost 5 bases, J lost 4 bases, and 10 bases stayed unmatched. This CDR3 is built from 16 residues. Germline V lookup: CDR1 SSHAT, CDR2 FNYEAQ (reference sequence). The CDR3 sequence: CASSQGGGGASDTQYF. The CDR3 bases are TGTGCCAGCAGCCAGGGAGGCGGGGGGGCCTCAGATACGCAGTATTTT.

This clonotype was seen only a few times. The chain combines TRBV7-8 with TRBJ1-2; TRBD1 matches 9 bases. The CDR3 sequence is 15 residues long. The germline V gene encodes CDR1 SGHVS and CDR2 FQNEAQ. Losses at the gene ends were 5 bases for V and 8 bases for J; bases not matched to a gene: 12. The CDR3 DNA sequence: TGTGCCAGCAGCCCGCGGGGACAGGGTATCCGAGGCTACACCTTC. Its translation: CASSPRGQGIRGYTF.

The gene calls are TRBV7-9 and TRBJ2-3, with unresolved D. CDR3 length: 15 residues. In germline, CDR1 is SEHNR, CDR2 FQNEAQ (reference sequence). V lost 1 base and J lost 2, with 10 bases in between. CDR3 loop: CASSLGDTSTDTQYF. Written as DNA, the CDR3 is TGTGCCAGCAGCTTAGGGGATACCTCCACAGATACGCAGTATTTT. The full variable domain, with the rest looked up from reference TRBV7-9 and TRBJ2-3, is DTGVSQNPRHKITKRGQNVTFRCDPISEHNRLYWYRQTLGQGPEFLTYFQNEAQLEKSRLLSDRFSAERPKGSFSTLEIQRTEQGDSAMYLCASSLGDTSTDTQYFGPGTRLTVL.

The chain has TRBV6-2 or TRBV6-3 and TRBJ2-7; 11 bases agree with TRBD2. The CDR3 extends over 14 amino acids. Germline lookup yields CDR1 MNHEY and CDR2 SVGEGT. The V gene end was trimmed by 6 bases and the J gene end by 5 bases; junction bases not matched to a gene: 6. CDR3 sequence (DNA): TGTGCCAGCAGCAGACTAGCGGGACCCCACGAGCAGTACTTC. Translating gives CASSRLAGPHEQYF.

This chain uses TRBV6-1 with TRBJ1-3; tentatively, D is TRBD1 (5 bases). The germline CDR1 and CDR2 sequences are MNHNS and SASEGT. The germline V and J ends were trimmed by 5 bases and 8 bases, with 7 bases remaining between them. There are 11 residues in the CDR3. The CDR3 coding sequence is TGTGCCAGCAGTCCCAGGGACACCATATATTTT. As protein: CASSPRDTIYF.

The V call is TRBV7-2, the J call TRBJ1-5; no firm D call. The length of the CDR3 is 14 residues. Trimming cost V 1 base and J 0 bases, with 4 bases left between them. Germline V gene data show CDR1 as SGHTA and CDR2 as FQGNSA. The CDR3 reads CASSLDYSNQPQHF. The CDR3, as DNA: TGTGCCAGCAGCTTAGATTATAGCAATCAGCCCCAGCATTTT.

In its sample, this clonotype was seen a few times. The chain has TRBV25-1 and TRBJ1-1; the D gene is possibly TRBD1 (6 bases). The CDR3 loop spans 14 amino acids. Trimming removed 6 bases from V and 0 bases from J, with 11 bases in between. CDR1 and CDR2 from the germline V gene are MGHDK and SYGVNS. The CDR3 DNA follows: TGTGCCAGCAGACAGACAGGTTTGAACACTGAAGCTTTCTTT. Its protein product is CASRQTGLNTEAFF. Full variable domain (missing parts from reference TRBV25-1 and TRBJ1-1): EADIYQTPRYLVIGTGKKITLECSQTMGHDKMYWYQQDPGMELHLIHYSYGVNSTEKGDLSSESTVSRIRTEHFPLTLESARPSHTSQYLCASRQTGLNTEAFFGQGTRLTVV.

This rearrangement joins TRBV20-1 to TRBJ2-5; 8 bases agree with TRBD1. V dropped 5 bases and J dropped 4; count of bases not matched to a gene: 6. Germline CDR1 reads DFQATT; CDR2 reads SNEGSKA (reference sequence). The CDR3 contains 13 residues. DNA for the CDR3: TGCAGTGCTGGACAGGGATTCAGAGAGACCCAGTACTTC. Amino acids: CSAGQGFRETQYF.

The CDR3 sequence: CASSPSGGSGSNQPQHF. Here the CDR3 DNA reads TGTGCCAGCAGCCCCTCCGGAGGGTCGGGCAGCAATCAGCCCCAGCATTTT. The genes are TRBV6-1 and TRBJ1-5; D gene unclear. The V gene's germline CDR1 is MNHNS and CDR2 SASEGT. V shed 6 bases and J shed 1 base, with 19 bases lying between them. This CDR3 is 17 amino acids long.

This clonotype was recorded a few times. The genes are TRBV6-2 or TRBV6-3 and TRBJ2-3, with 10 bases that match TRBD1. Per germline, CDR1 MNHEY and CDR2 SVGEGT. The CDR3 is 15 residues long. Trimming cost V 6 bases and J 3 bases; bases outside gene matches: 6. The DNA of the CDR3 is TGTGCCAGCAGGCATCCGGGACAGGGGACAGATACGCAGTATTTT. This sequence encodes CASRHPGQGTDTQYF.

The CDR3 protein is CASTKGPGGYGYTF. The CDR3 bases are TGTGCCAGCACCAAGGGACCCGGAGGCTATGGCTACACCTTC. The V and J genes are TRBV6-1 and TRBJ1-2, with D possibly matching TRBD1 (5 bases). Trimming took off 7 bases at V and 4 bases at J, with 16 bases between the two ends. This CDR3 has 14 amino acids. Germline V lookup: CDR1 MNHNS, CDR2 SASEGT.

The chain links TRBV7-8 to TRBJ1-1, with D uncertain. V was pared by 5 bases and J by 1 base, with 26 bases between. Germline V gene sequence: CDR1 SGHVS, CDR2 FQNEAQ. The CDR3 length is 19 residues. In DNA form, the CDR3 reads TGTGCCAGCAGCCGACCCCCCGGGAGGATGGCGGAGGGGAACACTGAAGCTTTCTTT. Translating it yields CASSRPPGRMAEGNTEAFF. Filled out from reference TRBV7-8 and TRBJ1-1, the complete variable domain reads GAGVSQSPRYKVAKRGQDVALRCDPISGHVSLFWYQQALGQGPEFLTYFQNEAQLDKSGLPSDRFFAERPEGSVSTLKIQRTQQEDSAVYLCASSRPPGRMAEGNTEAFFGQGTRLTVV.

This rearrangement joins TRBV6-5 to TRBJ2-7; tentative D call: TRBD2 (5 bases). Trimming cost V 0 bases and J 5 bases, with 8 bases left between them. Germline values: CDR1 MNHEY, CDR2 SVGAGI. This CDR3 spans 13 amino acids. In DNA, the CDR3 is TGTGCCAGCAGTTACTCATCCGGGAACGAGCAGTACTTC. Encoded protein: CASSYSSGNEQYF.

The chain recombines TRBV11-3 with TRBJ2-1; TRBD2 might be the D (6 bases). Looked up from germline, CDR1 is SGHNT and CDR2 is YENEEA. The V end was cut by 4 bases, the J end by 0 bases, with 25 bases between. The CDR3 spans 20 residues. The CDR3 is CASSSFWGGKELDSYNEQFF. CDR3 nucleotide sequence: TGTGCCAGCAGCTCGTTCTGGGGCGGGAAAGAGTTAGACTCCTACAATGAGCAGTTCTTC.

The genes are TRBV10-3 and TRBJ2-3; 7 bases agree with TRBD2. Germline CDR1 and CDR2: ENHRY and SYGVKD. V lost 5 bases, J lost 4 bases, and 9 bases stayed unmatched. The CDR3 spans 15 residues. The CDR3 bases are TGTGCCATCAGTCCTCTAGCGGAGTCCCCAGATACGCAGTATTTT. Protein product: CAISPLAESPDTQYF.

The V and J genes are TRBV7-3 and TRBJ1-1, with a tentative D call TRBD1 (5 bases). The CDR3 runs to 18 residues. Trimming removed 5 bases from V and 0 bases from J, with 22 bases in between. Germline CDR1 and CDR2: SGHTA and FQGTGA. The chain's CDR3 is CASSPRRGEGSLNTEAFF. The CDR3 DNA reads as TGTGCCAGCAGCCCCCGAAGGGGTGAAGGCTCGTTGAACACTGAAGCTTTCTTT.

This chain links TRBV15 with TRBJ1-2; D perhaps matches TRBD1 (5 bases). The V end was cut by 4 bases, the J end by 7 bases, with 16 bases between. In germline, CDR1 is LNHNV, CDR2 YYDKDF (reference sequence). There are 14 residues in the CDR3. CDR3 sequence (DNA): TGTGCCACCAGCAAGGCAGGGATCGAGGGTGGCTACACCTTC. It specifies CATSKAGIEGGYTF. Full variable domain (outside the CDR3, taken from reference TRBV15 and TRBJ1-2): DAMVIQNPRYQVTQFGKPVTLSCSQTLNHNVMYWYQQKSSQAPKLLFHYYDKDFNNEADTPDNFQSRRPNTSFCFLDIRSPGLGDTAMYLCATSKAGIEGGYTFGSGTRLTVV.

This clonotype has more than one count but fewer than ten. This chain uses TRBV11-3 with TRBJ1-2; 7 bases fit TRBD1. From germline, CDR1 is SGHNT and CDR2 YENEEA. V was pared by 5 bases and J by 4 bases, with 13 bases of the junction left unmatched. The CDR3 covers 16 residues. The CDR3 here is CASSARQGTIAYGYTF. In DNA, the CDR3 is TGTGCCAGCAGCGCCCGACAGGGTACGATCGCCTATGGCTACACCTTC.

In this sample, this clonotype turned up once. The chain has TRBV7-2 and TRBJ2-6; either TRBD1 or TRBD2 may fit D (5 bases each). The V gene's germline CDR1 is SGHTA and CDR2 FQGNSA. This CDR3 is 13 amino acids long. The V gene lost 8 bases and the J gene lost 4 bases, with 9 bases spanning the gap. CDR3 DNA sequence: TGTGCCAGCTCAGAGGGGGGGGCCAACGTCCTGACTTTC. This translates into CASSEGGANVLTF.